These 15 T cell receptor beta chains originate from one sample sequenced in a study of cytomegalovirus exposure and HLA in healthy donors. PCR employed 60 Vbeta and 13 Jbeta primers. Profiling relied on immunoSEQ multiplex PCR, and the TCRdb table lists in-frame clones only, not all of them. The repertoire consists of over 90,000 clones, with 81% occurring once and the leading ten covering roughly 5.1%. The specimen sequenced was PBMCs. The receptors come from a man aged 35 to 55 in good health and CMV-seropositive.

The V call is TRBV5-1, the J call TRBJ2-7; 10 nucleotides align to TRBD1. The CDR3 is 14 residues long. The germline V gene has CDR1 SGHRS and CDR2 YFSETQ. Trimming cost V 4 bases and J 3 bases; bases outside gene matches: 4. CDR3 sequence reads: CASSPGQGYYEQYF. The CDR3 bases are TGCGCCAGCAGCCCGGGACAGGGGTACTACGAGCAGTACTTC.

The rearrangement links TRBV5-1 to TRBJ2-2, with D perhaps matching TRBD2 (5 bases). Germline V CDR1 and CDR2: SGHRS, YFSETQ. The ends were cut back, 2 bases at V and 1 base at J, with 12 bases in the middle. The CDR3 has 16 residues. For the CDR3, the DNA is TGCGCCAGCAGCTTTAGCGTCCTCGGGAACACCGGGGAGCTGTTTTTT. It is translated as CASSFSVLGNTGELFF.

This clone was found a few times. CDR3: CASSLSWRGDEQFF. The CDR3 nucleotides are TGTGCCAGCAGTTTATCCTGGCGGGGAGATGAGCAGTTCTTC. This chain joins TRBV27 and TRBJ2-1, with a tentative D call TRBD2 (6 bases). The CDR3 has 14 residues. In germline, CDR1 is MNHEY, CDR2 SMNVEV (reference sequence). Trimming removed 0 bases from V and 8 bases from J, with 11 bases in between.

The chain couples TRBV30 to TRBJ2-2; D might be TRBD2 (5 bases). The CDR3 totals 13 residues. CDR1 and CDR2 from the germline V gene are GTSNPN and SVGIG (reference sequence). V was shortened by 0 bases and J by 5 bases, with 7 bases between the two germline ends. In DNA form, the CDR3 reads TGTGCCTGGAGTGTTGCGGGTACCGGGGAGCTGTTTTTT. As protein: CAWSVAGTGELFF.

V usage is TRBV5-1 and J usage is TRBJ2-1; D perhaps matches TRBD2 (5 bases). V was cut by 3 bases and J by 6 bases, with 13 bases left in between. The CDR3 sequence is 14 residues long. Per germline, CDR1 SGHRS and CDR2 YFSETQ. The CDR3, as DNA: TGCGCCAGCAGCTCCCAGGACTTCACCAATGAGCAGTTCTTC. It specifies CASSSQDFTNEQFF.

V is TRBV30 and J is TRBJ1-2; 9 nucleotides line up with TRBD1. The CDR3 loop spans 14 amino acids. The junction had 3 bases not matched to a gene; V was cut back by 4 bases and J by 0 bases. Germline CDR1 GTSNPN, CDR2 SVGIG (reference sequence). The CDR3 protein is CAWIRTGANYGYTF. DNA of the CDR3: TGTGCCTGGATTAGGACAGGGGCTAACTATGGCTACACCTTC.

The rearrangement links TRBV28 to TRBJ2-4, with D hard to call. The V end was cut by 5 bases, the J end by 3 bases, with 11 bases between. CDR3 length: 14 amino acids. Germline V gene data show CDR1 as MDHEN and CDR2 as SYDVKM. The CDR3 nucleotides read TGTGCCAGCAGTCCCCTAGGTGGCAAAAACATTCAGTACTTC. This codes for CASSPLGGKNIQYF. The variable domain in full, completed from reference TRBV28 and TRBJ2-4, reads DVKVTQSSRYLVKRTGEKVFLECVQDMDHENMFWYRQDPGLGLRLIYFSYDVKMKEKGDIPEGYSVSREKKERFSLILESASTNQTSMYLCASSPLGGKNIQYFGAGTRLSVL.

This chain uses TRBV29-1 with TRBJ2-2; no firm D call. V lost 4 bases and J 6 bases, leaving 9 bases between the germline ends. This CDR3 is built from 12 residues. Germline lookup yields CDR1 SQVTM and CDR2 ANQGSEA. CDR3 sequence reads: CSVVFVSGELFF. The CDR3 coding sequence is TGCAGCGTTGTGTTCGTGTCCGGGGAGCTGTTTTTT.

V gene TRBV5-3 combines with J gene TRBJ1-2; D unresolved. TRBV5-3 is flagged as an ORF with uncertain function. This CDR3 has 15 amino acids. V lost 4 bases and J lost 2, with 15 bases in between. CDR3 sequence: CARSPTTDGNYGYTF. CDR3 bases: TGTGCCAGAAGCCCCACCACCGACGGGAACTATGGCTACACCTTC.

The chain employs TRBV6-6 and TRBJ2-1; D is perhaps TRBD2 (6 bases). Germline V gene data show CDR1 as MNHNY and CDR2 as SVGAGI (reference sequence). CDR3 length equals 16 residues. The ends were cut back, 6 bases at V and 1 base at J, with 16 bases in the middle. Here the CDR3 DNA reads TGTGCCAGCAGCTACCCCCGGGGGAAGTCCTACAATGAGCAGTTCTTC. It codes for CASSYPRGKSYNEQFF.

The V call is TRBV6-1, the J call TRBJ1-2; D is undetermined. The germline V gene encodes CDR1 MNHNS and CDR2 SASEGT. V dropped 6 bases and J dropped 8 bases, with 16 bases sitting between them. This CDR3 has 13 amino acids. The CDR3 is CASSPILAAGYTF. The CDR3 DNA follows: TGTGCCAGCAGCCCAATCCTGGCGGCCGGCTACACCTTC.

The sample holds a few counts of this clone. The genes are TRBV5-4 and TRBJ2-3; 9 bases fit TRBD1. This CDR3 is built from 15 residues. The germline V gene has CDR1 SGHNT and CDR2 YYREEE (reference sequence). The V and J ends lost 4 bases and 2 bases, in that order; junction bases with no gene match: 5. The CDR3 sequence: CASSPDRGHTDTQYF. The DNA of the CDR3 is TGTGCCAGCAGCCCGGACAGGGGCCACACAGATACGCAGTATTTT.

The chain uses TRBV9 and TRBJ1-3, with D possibly TRBD1 on 5 matching bases. Germline values: CDR1 SGDLS, CDR2 YYNGEE. Trimming pared 4 bases from V and 7 bases from J, leaving 18 bases between. The CDR3 contains 15 residues. The CDR3 region is CASSPGGGGGNTIYF. CDR3 DNA: TGTGCCAGCAGCCCGGGCGGCGGGGGAGGTAACACCATATATTTT.

This clone has more than one count but fewer than ten. This chain links TRBV7-6 with TRBJ2-7; D is possibly TRBD1 (5 bases). CDR1 is SGHVS, CDR2 FNYEAQ, per germline. The CDR3 sequence is 14 residues long. Trimming left V 6 bases short and J 2 bases short, with 14 bases between. The CDR3: CASSKTGKPYEQYF. The CDR3 region has the DNA TGTGCCAGCAGTAAAACAGGAAAGCCCTACGAGCAGTACTTC.

The J gene is TRBJ2-2, the V gene TRBV7-9, with 10 bases matching TRBD2. The CDR3 totals 16 residues. The germline V gene has CDR1 SEHNR and CDR2 FQNEAQ (reference sequence). The V segment lost 4 bases and the J segment 1 base; nucleotides outside the gene matches: 3. The chain's CDR3 is CASSSLAGENTGELFF. The DNA of the CDR3 is TGTGCCAGCAGCTCCCTAGCGGGAGAGAACACCGGGGAGCTGTTTTTT.